The source of this T cell receptor beta chain is a study of control samples from healthy donors and cancer patients. Produced via immunoSEQ multiplex PCR; TCRdb's table is partial and in-frame only. The sample has about 410,000 clones; roughly 90% are singletons. CDR3 length equals 17 residues. Trimming at V came to 3 bases and at J to 6 bases, leaving 13 bases not matched to a gene. CDR1 and CDR2 (germline): LGHNA, YSLEER. Sequencing was carried out using PBMCs. The clonotype was recovered from a man in his forties with head and neck cancer. The chain employs TRBV4-3 and TRBJ2-1; 8 bases match TRBD2. This CDR3 reads CASSQSPTSGGPNEQFF. CDR3 nucleotide sequence: TGCGCCAGCAGCCAGTCACCCACTAGCGGTGGTCCCAATGAGCAGTTCTTC.